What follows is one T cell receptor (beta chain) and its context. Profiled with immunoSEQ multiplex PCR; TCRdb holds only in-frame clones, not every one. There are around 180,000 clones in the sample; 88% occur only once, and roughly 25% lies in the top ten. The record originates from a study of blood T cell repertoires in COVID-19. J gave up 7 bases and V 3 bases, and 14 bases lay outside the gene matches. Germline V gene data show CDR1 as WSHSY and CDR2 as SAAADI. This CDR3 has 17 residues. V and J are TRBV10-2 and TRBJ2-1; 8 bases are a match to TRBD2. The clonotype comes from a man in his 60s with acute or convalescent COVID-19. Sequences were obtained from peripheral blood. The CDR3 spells CASSEPRGAGGRNEQFF. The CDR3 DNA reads TGCGCCAGCAGTGAACCGCGGGGGGCGGGGGGCCGGAATGAGCAGTTCTTC.